One T cell receptor (beta chain) is described in this entry. This entry belongs to a study of blood T cell repertoires in COVID-19. On the study more broadly: T cells, B-cell-depleted T cells, or PBMCs supplied cDNA or gDNA.

The CDR3 extends over 16 amino acids. V lost 4 bases and J lost 2, with 14 bases in between. Per the germline V gene, CDR1 is KGHDR and CDR2 is SFDVKD. Libraries were prepared by immunoSEQ multiplex PCR; TCRdb keeps only in-frame clonotypes and omits some of them. The data hold 8,500 to 10,000 clones, with about 81% observed a single time. This sequence was found in a man aged 60-69 years with active COVID-19. The specimen was peripheral blood. The chain is built from TRBV24-1 and TRBJ2-4; D gene ambiguous. In DNA form, the CDR3 reads TGTGCCACCAGTGACGATTCTGCCGGGTCCAAAAACATTCAGTACTTC. Translated: CATSDDSAGSKNIQYF.